A selection of T cell receptor beta chains follows, all from one sample in a study of Tregs in tolerant kidney transplant recipients. The assay was immunoSEQ multiplex PCR, and TCRdb's table has in-frame clones only and misses some. Among tens of thousands of clones listed, 75% to 95% were seen once. Sequenced sample: Tregs from blood. The source is a human donor in good health. Both conserved end residues are part of each CDR3. A D gene is named only where the DNA matches it firmly. Clone size is shown for a subset of rows, as once, few, many or a class of expanded clone.

j_call d_call clone_size v_call cdr3_nt cdr3_aa
TRBJ2-1 TRBD2 . TRBV6-1 TGTGCCAGCAGTGAAGCCCTAGCGGGGGGGCCAGGTGAGCAGTTCTTC CASSEALAGGPGEQFF
TRBJ2-7 . . TRBV5-1 TGCGCCAGCAGCTTGGGGTTATTTAGGGGCTCCTACGAGCAGTACTTC CASSLGLFRGSYEQYF
TRBJ2-3 . . TRBV5-1 TGCGCCAGCAGCTTGGTTGTAGATACGCAGTATTTT CASSLVVDTQYF
TRBJ2-7 . . TRBV6-4 TGTGCCAGCAGGAGGGACTTAGGATCCTCCGAGCAGTACTTC CASRRDLGSSEQYF
TRBJ1-1 . . TRBV25-1 TGTGCCAGCAGTGAAAGGTGGGGGGCCGCTGAAGCTTTCTTT CASSERWGAAEAFF
TRBJ1-2 . . TRBV6-5 TGTGCCAGCAGGACGTCTAACTATGGCTACACCTTC CASRTSNYGYTF
TRBJ2-5 TRBD1 once TRBV5-1 TGCGCCAGCAGCTTGGCTGGGACAGGCCAAGAGACCCAGTACTTC CASSLAGTGQETQYF
TRBJ2-5 TRBD1 . TRBV7-7 TGTGCCAGCAGCTTAAACCGGGACAGCCAAGAGACCCAGTACTTC CASSLNRDSQETQYF
TRBJ2-7 . . TRBV5-1 TGCGCCAGCAGCTTGTTTAACGAGCAGTACTTC CASSLFNEQYF
TRBJ2-3 TRBD2 . TRBV11-2 TGTGCCAGCAGCCCGGGGACTAGTTTATCGCAGTATTTT CASSPGTSLSQYF
TRBJ2-1 TRBD2 . TRBV9 TGTGCCAGCACAACTAGCGGGAAAGGGGAGCAGTTCTTC CASTTSGKGEQFF
TRBJ2-4 . . TRBV7-9 TGTGCCCTGAGGGGACTCAACCCCAGCGACATTCAGTACTTC CALRGLNPSDIQYF
TRBJ2-7 TRBD1 few TRBV18 TGTGCCAGCTCACCGCGGCGGACAGGGGGGTCCTACGAGCAGTACTTC CASSPRRTGGSYEQYF
TRBJ1-1 . . TRBV10-3 TGTGCCATCAGTCTACAGCTGAACACTGAAGCTTTCTTT CAISLQLNTEAFF
TRBJ2-7 . . TRBV9 TGTGCCAGCAGCTACCCTCGATTAACCGACAGCCGCCCATCCTACGAGCAGTACTTC CASSYPRLTDSRPSYEQYF
TRBJ1-2 . . TRBV6-5 TGTGCCAGCAGACCGATCTTCAACTATGGCTACACCTTC CASRPIFNYGYTF
TRBJ2-1 TRBD2 . TRBV5-1 TGCGCCAGCAGCTTATTAGCGGGATACAATGAGCAGTTCTTC CASSLLAGYNEQFF
TRBJ2-7 . . TRBV6-6 TGTGCCAGCAGCTACAGGGTATCCGAGCAGTACTTC CASSYRVSEQYF
TRBJ1-1 . . TRBV6-1 TGTGCCAGCAATTTGGACACCAATACTGAAGCTTTCTTT CASNLDTNTEAFF
TRBJ1-5 . . TRBV19 TGTGCCGGTACCGGACTGAGAAATCAGCCCCAGCATTTT CAGTGLRNQPQHF
TRBJ2-2 . . TRBV6-1 TGTGCCAGCAGTCCTTGGACTACCCTCGGCGGGGAGCTGTTTTTT CASSPWTTLGGELFF
TRBJ2-7 . . TRBV7-2 TGTGCCAGCAGCTTCTCCAGGGAGACCGGGCAGTACTTC CASSFSRETGQYF
TRBJ2-7 TRBD2 . TRBV5-4 TGTGCCAGCAGCTCGTCTAGCGGGGGGGCCAACGAGCAGTACTTC CASSSSSGGANEQYF
TRBJ2-1 TRBD1 . TRBV10-3 TGTGCCGCCTCCCCGACAGGGCAGTACTACAATGAGCAGTTCTTC CAASPTGQYYNEQFF